This TCR beta chain was observed in a study of post-analysis software for immune sequencing data. Study overall: Courses of disease covered relapsing-remitting, secondary progressive and progressive-relapsing multiple sclerosis.

Study-wide results and caveats: Five TRBV segments, including TRBV5-6, TRBV5-1 and TRBV20-1, were more frequent in patients than controls. Those samples that were prepared in the same batch co-clustered strongly by F measure. The normalized Chao1 diversity of multiple sclerosis patients was significantly lower than that of controls.

Notes on this clonotype: The antigen is not known.

Unique molecular identifiers tagged the TCR beta cDNA libraries. A population of roughly 0.9 to 11 million T cells gave rise to about half a million cDNA molecules. Via MiXCR, TCRdb re-called the PCR reads, giving one row per CDR3 protein. This sample has 740,000 or so distinct CDR3 sequences; 53% occur once, and the top ten carry over 4%. The CDR3 runs to 17 residues. Germline V CDR1 and CDR2: MGHRA, YSYEKL. Trimming shortened V by 1 base and J by 3 bases, and 18 bases separated the two germline ends. The TCR comes from a girl aged 10 to 17 with multiple sclerosis. The specimen sequenced was blood. The chain uses TRBV4-1 and TRBJ2-5; D tentatively fits TRBD1 or TRBD2 (5 bases each). As DNA, the CDR3 is TGCGCCAGCAGCCAAGGGGAAGCGGACACAACGAAAGAGACCCAGTACTTC. It codes for CASSQGEADTTKETQYF.